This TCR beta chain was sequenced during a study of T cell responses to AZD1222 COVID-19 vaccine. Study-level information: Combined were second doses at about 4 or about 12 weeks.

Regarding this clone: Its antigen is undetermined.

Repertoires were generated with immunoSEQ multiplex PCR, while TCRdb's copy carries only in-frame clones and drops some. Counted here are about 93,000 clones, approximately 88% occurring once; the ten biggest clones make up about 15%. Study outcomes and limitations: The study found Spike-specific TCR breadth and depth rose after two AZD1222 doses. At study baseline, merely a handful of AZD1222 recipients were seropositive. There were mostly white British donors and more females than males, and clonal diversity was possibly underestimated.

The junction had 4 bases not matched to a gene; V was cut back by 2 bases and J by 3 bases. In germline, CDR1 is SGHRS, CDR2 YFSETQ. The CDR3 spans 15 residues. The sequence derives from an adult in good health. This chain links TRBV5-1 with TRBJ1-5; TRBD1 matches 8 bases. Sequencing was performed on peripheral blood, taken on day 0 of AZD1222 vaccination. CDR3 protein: CASSFTTGANQPQHF. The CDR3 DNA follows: TGCGCCAGCAGCTTCACGACAGGGGCCAATCAGCCCCAGCATTTT.